A single sample gave rise to the 29 T cell receptor beta chains below, sequenced in a study of blood T cell repertoires in COVID-19 (dated by TCRdb to the early 2020s). Library preparation used the immunoSEQ multiplex PCR assay. The clones in this table, taken by TCRdb from immuneACCESS, are in-frame only. Not every clone is retained; where verified, under half of the shortfall comes from an unresolved V gene, and the cause of the rest is unknown. The sample data list about 150,000 clones, and around 83% of these were observed just once. The ten largest account for about 12% of the sample. Sample: peripheral blood. Receptors originate from a woman between 55 and 75 years old with COVID-19, enrolled during active disease.

The chain joins TRBV27 to TRBJ2-6; 7 nucleotides agree with TRBD1. The CDR3 contains 15 residues. In germline, CDR1 is MNHEY, CDR2 SMNVEV (reference sequence). With V trimmed by 4 bases and J by 4 bases, 4 bases remained unmatched. The CDR3 loop reads CASSSEGGGANVLTF. As DNA, the CDR3 is TGTGCCAGCAGTTCCGAAGGGGGCGGGGCCAACGTCCTGACTTTC.

The genes are TRBV5-8 and TRBJ1-6, with 9 positions matching TRBD1. The trim removed 0 bases at V and 14 bases at J, leaving 12 bases unmatched. Germline V gene data show CDR1 as SGHTS and CDR2 as YDEGEE. The CDR3 covers 16 residues. The chain's CDR3 is CASSLGSGQGASTLHF. CDR3 nucleotides: TGTGCCAGCAGCTTGGGGTCGGGACAGGGAGCCTCCACCCTCCACTTT.

The sample holds one count of this clone. V usage is TRBV5-1 and J usage is TRBJ1-1; 9 bases match TRBD1. The V gene end was trimmed by 4 bases and the J gene end by 3 bases; junction bases not matched to a gene: 4. The CDR3 is 14 amino acids. Germline values: CDR1 SGHRS, CDR2 YFSETQ. CDR3 loop: CASSGGQGYTEAFF. The CDR3 bases are TGCGCCAGCAGCGGAGGACAGGGGTACACTGAAGCTTTCTTT. The variable domain in full, with the rest retrieved from reference TRBV5-1 and TRBJ1-1, is KAGVTQTPRYLIKTRGQQVTLSCSPISGHRSVSWYQQTPGQGLQFLFEYFSETQRNKGNFPGRFSGRQFSNSRSEMNVSTLELGDSALYLCASSGGQGYTEAFFGQGTRLTVV.

In nucleotides, the CDR3 is TGTGCCAGCAGTTGGGACAGGGGGGACTACACCTTC. This gives the protein CASSWDRGDYTF. The chain recombines TRBV6-5 with TRBJ1-2; 11 bases line up with TRBD1. Germline V CDR1 and CDR2: MNHEY, SVGAGI. The CDR3 totals 12 residues. With 4 bases clipped from V and 10 bases from J, the junction kept 2 bases outside the gene matches.

This CDR3 is CASSLSARANYGYTF. The CDR3, as DNA: TGTGCCAGCAGCTTAAGTGCCAGGGCAAACTATGGCTACACCTTC. The chain links TRBV7-9 to TRBJ1-2; possibly TRBD1 for D (5 bases). Between the trimmed V and J ends, which lost 2 bases and 2 bases, there was a span of 12 bases. The CDR3 covers 15 residues. Germline V gives CDR1 SEHNR, CDR2 FQNEAQ (reference sequence).

This chain connects TRBV5-1 to TRBJ1-2; the match to TRBD1 covers 10 bases. The V and J ends lost 3 bases and 2 bases, in that order; junction bases with no gene match: 13. Germline-derived CDR1 and CDR2 are SGHRS and YFSETQ. The CDR3 totals 18 residues. The CDR3 loop reads CASSSLTGTGEINYGYTF. The DNA of the CDR3 is TGCGCCAGCAGCTCCCTCACCGGGACAGGGGAAATCAACTATGGCTACACCTTC.

V gene TRBV5-1 combines with J gene TRBJ2-7; tentatively, D is TRBD2 (5 bases). The CDR3 sequence is 15 residues long. The V end lost 0 bases, the J end lost 1 base, and 11 bases lay between the germline ends. Germline V gives CDR1 SGHRS, CDR2 YFSETQ. CDR3 sequence reads: CASSLDGRGSYEQYV. The DNA of the CDR3 is TGCGCCAGCAGCTTGGATGGACGGGGATCCTACGAGCAGTACGTC.

The rearrangement joins TRBV5-6 to TRBJ2-2; 10 positions agree with TRBD1. The V segment lost 0 bases and the J segment 7 bases; nucleotides outside the gene matches: 3. The CDR3 runs to 15 residues. Germline V gene lookup returns CDR1 SGHDT and CDR2 YYEEEE. The CDR3 nucleotides read TGTGCCAGCAGCTTGGGACAGGGGGCGTTCGGGGAGCTGTTTTTT. It encodes CASSLGQGAFGELFF.

The chain recombines TRBV5-8 with TRBJ2-5, with TRBD1 matching over 10 bases. V was clipped by 0 bases and J by 5 bases; unmatched bases: 10. This CDR3 is 17 amino acids long. Germline values: CDR1 SGHTS, CDR2 YDEGEE. This CDR3 is CASSLGAGTGDGETQYF. The DNA of the CDR3 is TGTGCCAGCAGCTTGGGGGCTGGGACAGGGGATGGGGAGACCCAGTACTTC.

This clone turned up a few times. V usage is TRBV9 and J usage is TRBJ1-2; weak D call: TRBD1 (5 bases). CDR1 SGDLS and CDR2 YYNGEE come from the germline V gene. The CDR3 consists of 14 residues. V lost 0 bases and J lost 4, with 10 bases in between. Here the CDR3 DNA reads TGTGCCAGCAGCGTAGCAGGGCAGGTCTATGGCTACACCTTC. Protein sequence: CASSVAGQVYGYTF.

The chain combines TRBV19 with TRBJ2-1; 11 positions match TRBD2. The junction had 5 bases not matched to a gene; V was cut back by 4 bases and J by 0 bases. The CDR3 contains 17 residues. Germline values: CDR1 LNHDA, CDR2 SQIVND (reference sequence). CDR3 amino acids: CASSTQGLADSYNEQFF. The CDR3 DNA reads as TGTGCCAGTAGTACCCAGGGACTAGCGGACTCCTACAATGAGCAGTTCTTC.

The rearrangement links TRBV7-3 to TRBJ2-1, with D perhaps TRBD1 (6 bases). Germline CDR1 and CDR2: SGHTA and FQGTGA. The CDR3 consists of 15 residues. The V gene lost 3 bases and the J gene lost 2 bases, with 11 bases spanning the gap. CDR3 sequence (DNA): TGTGCCAGCAGCTTTCGGGACACCACCTACAATGAGCAGTTCTTC. This sequence encodes CASSFRDTTYNEQFF.

This sequence joins TRBV10-1 and TRBJ1-1, with TRBD1 as a possible D gene (6 bases). The germline V and J ends were trimmed by 6 bases and 10 bases, with 15 bases remaining between them. CDR1 WNHNN and CDR2 SYGVQD come from the germline V gene (reference sequence). This CDR3 is 12 amino acids long. The CDR3 DNA follows: TGCGCCAGCAGGTCCAGCCTACAGGGAGCTTTCTTT. This gives the protein CASRSSLQGAFF.

V gene TRBV18 combines with J gene TRBJ1-5; 10 nucleotides match TRBD1. This CDR3 region has 16 residues. With V trimmed by 0 bases and J by 4 bases, 3 bases remained unmatched. Germline V gene lookup returns CDR1 KGHSH and CDR2 LQKENI. The CDR3 nucleotides are TGTGCCAGCTCACCACCTAGGACAGGGGGAAATCAGCCCCAGCATTTT. Its translation is CASSPPRTGGNQPQHF.

The J gene is TRBJ2-6, the V gene TRBV10-3, with D unclear. Germline CDR1 ENHRY, CDR2 SYGVKD. The CDR3 runs 15 residues. V lost 10 bases and J 3 bases, leaving 16 bases between the germline ends. The CDR3 protein is CATGLKLDGANVLTF. The CDR3 DNA reads TGTGCCACCGGTTTGAAGTTAGATGGGGCCAACGTCCTGACTTTC.

This clone occurred once. This chain connects TRBV6-5 to TRBJ1-2; 7 positions agree with TRBD1. There are 14 residues in the CDR3. The V and J ends lost 0 bases and 8 bases, in that order; junction bases with no gene match: 6. Germline V lookup: CDR1 MNHEY, CDR2 SVGAGI. The CDR3 here is CASSYSYRGGGYTF. CDR3 sequence (DNA): TGTGCCAGCAGTTACTCTTACAGGGGAGGAGGCTACACCTTC.

As DNA, the CDR3 is TGTGCCAGCAGTTTCCACGGGACAGGGGTTAACAATGAGCAGTTCTTC. It is translated as CASSFHGTGVNNEQFF. V and J are TRBV27 and TRBJ2-1, with TRBD1 matching over 10 bases. Germline values: CDR1 MNHEY, CDR2 SMNVEV (reference sequence). The CDR3 consists of 16 residues. V gave up 3 bases and J gave up 5 bases; unmatched junction bases: 7.

The CDR3 here is CASSLGQGAGETQYF. The DNA for the CDR3 is TGTGCCAGCAGTTTGGGGCAGGGGGCGGGGGAGACCCAGTACTTC. The chain recombines TRBV27 with TRBJ2-5, with TRBD1 identical over 8 bases. CDR1 and CDR2 from the germline V gene are MNHEY and SMNVEV (reference sequence). V gave up 3 bases and J gave up 5 bases; unmatched junction bases: 8. The CDR3 has 15 amino acids.

V usage is TRBV27 and J usage is TRBJ1-5; no reliable D call. There are 15 residues in the CDR3. Germline V gives CDR1 MNHEY, CDR2 SMNVEV (reference sequence). V lost 3 bases and J 0 bases, leaving 9 bases between the germline ends. This CDR3 is CASSFLGDSNQPQHF. In DNA form, the CDR3 reads TGTGCCAGCAGTTTTCTTGGAGATAGCAATCAGCCCCAGCATTTT.

The J gene is TRBJ2-7, the V gene TRBV2; 9 nucleotides line up with TRBD2. Germline CDR1 is SNHLY and CDR2 is FYNNEI. CDR3 size: 14 residues. V shed 4 bases and J 2 bases; nucleotides not matched to a gene: 3. CDR3 protein: CASSVLAGAYEQYF. The CDR3 bases are TGTGCCAGCAGTGTTTTAGCGGGAGCCTACGAGCAGTACTTC.

This chain links TRBV5-1 with TRBJ1-4; 9 positions agree with TRBD1. The CDR3 sequence is 17 residues long. Trimming cost V 4 bases and J 0 bases; bases outside gene matches: 7. CDR1 SGHRS and CDR2 YFSETQ come from the germline V gene. CDR3 coding DNA: TGCGCCAGCAGCCGACAGGGGGTCAAGGCAACTAATGAAAAACTGTTTTTT. Protein: CASSRQGVKATNEKLFF. Combining the CDR3 with reference TRBV5-1 and TRBJ1-4 gives the whole variable domain KAGVTQTPRYLIKTRGQQVTLSCSPISGHRSVSWYQQTPGQGLQFLFEYFSETQRNKGNFPGRFSGRQFSNSRSEMNVSTLELGDSALYLCASSRQGVKATNEKLFFGSGTQLSVL.

The chain uses TRBV5-1 and TRBJ1-1; D is ambiguous. Germline loops: CDR1 SGHRS, CDR2 YFSETQ. The CDR3 has 14 residues. V was clipped by 1 base and J by 4 bases, with 11 bases between them. This chain's CDR3 is CASSLKGEGTEAFF. In DNA form, the CDR3 reads TGCGCCAGCAGCTTGAAGGGCGAGGGCACTGAAGCTTTCTTT.

This sequence joins TRBV7-3 and TRBJ2-1; 11 bases match TRBD2. Germline-derived CDR1 and CDR2 are SGHTA and FQGTGA. V shed 5 bases, J shed 7 bases, and the junction held 7 bases outside the gene matches. CDR3 length: 15 residues. The CDR3 coding sequence is TGTGCCAGCAGCAAGACTAGCGGGGCCTTTAATGAGCAGTTCTTC. Translated, it gives CASSKTSGAFNEQFF.

This chain uses TRBV18 with TRBJ2-7; 7 nucleotides match TRBD1. After removal of 5 bases from V and 1 base from J, the junction contained 5 bases not matched to a gene. Looked up from germline, CDR1 is KGHSH and CDR2 is LQKENI. The CDR3 spans 14 residues. The chain's CDR3 is CASSRDRNSYEQYV. CDR3 DNA sequence: TGTGCCAGCTCAAGGGACAGAAATTCCTACGAGCAGTACGTC.

This clone was seen a few times. This sequence joins TRBV19 and TRBJ1-5, with D possibly being TRBD1 (5 bases). Trimming took off 3 bases at V and 2 bases at J, with 11 bases between the two ends. The CDR3 loop spans 15 amino acids. Germline V gene sequence: CDR1 LNHDA, CDR2 SQIVND (reference sequence). As DNA, the CDR3 is TGTGCCAGTAGTATGATGGGGGAGGGCAATCAGCCCCAGCATTTT. Translation: CASSMMGEGNQPQHF. Together with reference TRBV19 and TRBJ1-5, the CDR3 gives the full variable domain: DGGITQSPKYLFRKEGQNVTLSCEQNLNHDAMYWYRQDPGQGLRLIYYSQIVNDFQKGDIAEGYSVSREKKESFPLTVTSAQKNPTAFYLCASSMMGEGNQPQHFGDGTRLSIL.

This sequence joins TRBV27 and TRBJ1-2, with D possibly matching TRBD1 (5 bases). Germline loops: CDR1 MNHEY, CDR2 SMNVEV (reference sequence). This CDR3 comprises 13 residues. Trimming took off 5 bases at V and 6 bases at J, with 13 bases between the two ends. As DNA, the CDR3 is TGTGCCAGCAGTCGCAGGGTTGAGAATGGCTACACCTTC. This translates into CASSRRVENGYTF.

The chain has TRBV5-1 and TRBJ1-1; 10 bases are shared with TRBD1. The germline CDR1 and CDR2 sequences are SGHRS and YFSETQ. This CDR3 is 14 amino acids long. After removal of 4 bases from V and 6 bases from J, the junction contained 6 bases not matched to a gene. The CDR3 DNA follows: TGCGCCAGCAGCCGGGGGACAGGGGTGCCTGAAGCTTTCTTT. Its protein product is CASSRGTGVPEAFF. Full variable domain (outside the CDR3, taken from reference TRBV5-1 and TRBJ1-1): KAGVTQTPRYLIKTRGQQVTLSCSPISGHRSVSWYQQTPGQGLQFLFEYFSETQRNKGNFPGRFSGRQFSNSRSEMNVSTLELGDSALYLCASSRGTGVPEAFFGQGTRLTVV.

V gene TRBV2 combines with J gene TRBJ2-3; 7 positions match TRBD2. There are 15 residues in the CDR3. CDR1 is SNHLY, CDR2 FYNNEI, per germline. The ends lost 4 bases at V and 1 base at J; junction bases unmatched: 5. CDR3 DNA sequence: TGTGCCAGCAGTGGATCGGCGGGGGGCACAGATACGCAGTATTTT. Residues: CASSGSAGGTDTQYF.

In its sample, this clone was seen a few times. The chain joins TRBV15 to TRBJ2-5; D call uncertain. V was cut by 5 bases and J by 2 bases, with 15 bases left in between. The CDR3 loop spans 15 amino acids. Germline V gene lookup returns CDR1 LNHNV and CDR2 YYDKDF (reference sequence). CDR3 DNA sequence: TGTGCCACCAGCGCCCACAGAATACCACAAGAGACCCAGTACTTC. Its translation is CATSAHRIPQETQYF.